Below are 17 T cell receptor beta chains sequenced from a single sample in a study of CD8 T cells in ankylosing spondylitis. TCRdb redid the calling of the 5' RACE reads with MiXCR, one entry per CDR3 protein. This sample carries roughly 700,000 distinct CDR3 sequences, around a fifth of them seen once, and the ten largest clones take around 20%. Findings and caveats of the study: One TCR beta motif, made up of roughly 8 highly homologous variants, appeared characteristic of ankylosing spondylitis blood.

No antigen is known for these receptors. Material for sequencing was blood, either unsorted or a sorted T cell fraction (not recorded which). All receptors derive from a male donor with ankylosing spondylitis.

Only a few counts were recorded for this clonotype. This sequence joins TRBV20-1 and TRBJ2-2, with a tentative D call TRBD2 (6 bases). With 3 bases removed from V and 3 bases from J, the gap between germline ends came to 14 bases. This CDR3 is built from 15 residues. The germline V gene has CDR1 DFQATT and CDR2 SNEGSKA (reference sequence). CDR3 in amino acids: CSARRVGSDTGELFF. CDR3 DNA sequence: TGCAGTGCTAGGCGGGTCGGGAGCGACACCGGGGAGCTGTTTTTT.

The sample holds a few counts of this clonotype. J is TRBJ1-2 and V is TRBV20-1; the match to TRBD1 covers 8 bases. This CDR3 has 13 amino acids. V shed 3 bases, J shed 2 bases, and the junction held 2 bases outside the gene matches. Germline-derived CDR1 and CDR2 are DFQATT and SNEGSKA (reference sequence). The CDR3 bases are TGCAGTGCTAGTCGACAGGGGAACTATGGCTACACCTTC. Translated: CSASRQGNYGYTF.

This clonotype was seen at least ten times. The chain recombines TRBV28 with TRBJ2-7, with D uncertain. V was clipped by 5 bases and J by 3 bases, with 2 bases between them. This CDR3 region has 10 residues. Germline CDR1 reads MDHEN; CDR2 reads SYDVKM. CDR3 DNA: TGTGCCAGCAGTCACTACGAGCAGTACTTC. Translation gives CASSHYEQYF. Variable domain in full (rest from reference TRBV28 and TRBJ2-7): DVKVTQSSRYLVKRTGEKVFLECVQDMDHENMFWYRQDPGLGLRLIYFSYDVKMKEKGDIPEGYSVSREKKERFSLILESASTNQTSMYLCASSHYEQYFGPGTRLTVT.

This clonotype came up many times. The CDR3 region is CASSTDRGANYGYTF. In nucleotides, the CDR3 is TGTGCCAGCAGCACAGACAGGGGTGCGAACTATGGCTACACCTTC. The rearrangement uses TRBV7-2 and TRBJ1-2, with 8 positions matching TRBD1. Trimming cost V 5 bases and J 2 bases; bases outside gene matches: 7. The CDR3 sequence is 15 residues long. Per germline, CDR1 SGHTA and CDR2 FQGNSA.

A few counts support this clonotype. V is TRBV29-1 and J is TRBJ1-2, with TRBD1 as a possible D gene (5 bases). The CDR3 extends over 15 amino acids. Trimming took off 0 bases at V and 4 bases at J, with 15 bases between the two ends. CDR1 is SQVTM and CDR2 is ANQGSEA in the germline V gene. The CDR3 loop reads CSVEELAGWGYGYTF. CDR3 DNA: TGCAGCGTTGAAGAGTTGGCAGGGTGGGGCTATGGCTACACCTTC.

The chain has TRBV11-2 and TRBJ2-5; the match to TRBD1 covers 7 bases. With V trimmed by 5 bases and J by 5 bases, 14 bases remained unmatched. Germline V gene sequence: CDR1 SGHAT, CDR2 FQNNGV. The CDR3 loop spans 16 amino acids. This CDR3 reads CASSPEGRGKGETQYF. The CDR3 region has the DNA TGTGCCAGCAGCCCCGAAGGCAGGGGGAAGGGCGAGACCCAGTACTTC.

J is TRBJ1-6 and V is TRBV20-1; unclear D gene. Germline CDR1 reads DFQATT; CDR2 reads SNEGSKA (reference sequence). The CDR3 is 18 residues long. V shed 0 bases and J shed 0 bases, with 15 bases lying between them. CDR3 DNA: TGCAGTGCTAGAGATATTACACTAAGAAGCTCCTATAATTCACCCCTCCACTTT. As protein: CSARDITLRSSYNSPLHF.

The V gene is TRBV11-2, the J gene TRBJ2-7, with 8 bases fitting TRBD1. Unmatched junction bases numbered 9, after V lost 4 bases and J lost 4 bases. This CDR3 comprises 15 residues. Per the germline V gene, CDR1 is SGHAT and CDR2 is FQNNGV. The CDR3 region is CASSSDRGGIYEQYF. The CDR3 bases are TGTGCCAGCAGCTCCGACAGGGGTGGGATTTACGAGCAGTACTTC.

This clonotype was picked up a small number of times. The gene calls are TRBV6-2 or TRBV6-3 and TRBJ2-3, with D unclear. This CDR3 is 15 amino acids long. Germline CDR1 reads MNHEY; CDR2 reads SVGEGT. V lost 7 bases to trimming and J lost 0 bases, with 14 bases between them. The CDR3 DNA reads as TGTGCCAGCACCCCACTTGGCGGAAGCACAGATACGCAGTATTTT. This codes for CASTPLGGSTDTQYF.

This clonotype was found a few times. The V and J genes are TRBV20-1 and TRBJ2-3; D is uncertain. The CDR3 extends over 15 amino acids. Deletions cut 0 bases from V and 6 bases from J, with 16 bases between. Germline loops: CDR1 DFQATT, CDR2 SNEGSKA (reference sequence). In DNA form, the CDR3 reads TGCAGTGCTAGAGATTTGGACCCCCCCTCCGATACGCAGTATTTT. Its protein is CSARDLDPPSDTQYF.

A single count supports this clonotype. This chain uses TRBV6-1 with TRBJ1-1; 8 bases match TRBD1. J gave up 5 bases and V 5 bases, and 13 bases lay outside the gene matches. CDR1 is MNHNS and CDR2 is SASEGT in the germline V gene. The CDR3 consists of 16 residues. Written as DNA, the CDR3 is TGTGCCAGCAGTCCTACGACAGGGGCAATGAGGACTGAAGCTTTCTTT. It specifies CASSPTTGAMRTEAFF.

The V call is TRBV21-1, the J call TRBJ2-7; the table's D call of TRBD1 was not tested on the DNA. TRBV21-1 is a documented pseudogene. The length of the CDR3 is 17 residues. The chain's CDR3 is CASSPGPGYSVVYEQYF. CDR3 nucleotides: TGTGCCAGCAGCCCTGGCCCGGGTTACAGCGTCGTGTACGAGCAGTACTTC.

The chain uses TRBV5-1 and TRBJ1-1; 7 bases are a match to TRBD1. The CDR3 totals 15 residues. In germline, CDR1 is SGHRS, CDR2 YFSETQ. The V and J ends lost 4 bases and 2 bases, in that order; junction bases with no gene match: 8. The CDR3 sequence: CASSGGDSFNTEAFF. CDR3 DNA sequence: TGCGCCAGCAGCGGGGGGGACAGCTTTAACACTGAAGCTTTCTTT.

The CDR3 DNA is TGTGCCATCAGTAGGGGAAACACTGAAGCTTTCTTT. This translates into CAISRGNTEAFF. The chain uses TRBV10-3 and TRBJ1-1; weak D call: TRBD1 (5 bases). Trimming removed 5 bases at V and 2 bases at J, with 6 bases between. The CDR3 contains 12 residues. Germline V CDR1 and CDR2: ENHRY, SYGVKD.

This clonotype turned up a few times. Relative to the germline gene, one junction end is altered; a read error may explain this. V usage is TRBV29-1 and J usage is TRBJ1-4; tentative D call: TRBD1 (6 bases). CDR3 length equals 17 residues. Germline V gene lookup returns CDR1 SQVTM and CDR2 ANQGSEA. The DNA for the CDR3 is TGCAGCATTGACTCCGGGAGGGACAAGGCAACTAATGAAAAACTGTTTTTT. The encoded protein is CSIDSGRDKATNEKLFF.

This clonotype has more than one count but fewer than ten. DNA of the CDR3: TGCAGTGCACAGGACAGCTTACAGGTCTACAATGAGCAGTTCTTC. Translated: CSAQDSLQVYNEQFF. This chain links TRBV20-1 with TRBJ2-1; possible D gene TRBD1, 6 bases. The CDR3 extends over 15 amino acids. Germline V lookup: CDR1 DFQATT, CDR2 SNEGSKA (reference sequence). V was cut by 6 bases and J by 3 bases, with 18 bases left in between.

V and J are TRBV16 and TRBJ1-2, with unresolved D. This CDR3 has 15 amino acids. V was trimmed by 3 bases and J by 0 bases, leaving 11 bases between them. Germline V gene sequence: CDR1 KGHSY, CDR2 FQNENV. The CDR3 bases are TGTGCCAGCAGCCACCAGGATAGGCCTAACTATGGCTACACCTTC. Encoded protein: CASSHQDRPNYGYTF.